Shown below are 28 T cell receptor beta chains from a single sample sequenced in a study of cytomegalovirus exposure and HLA in healthy donors. Amplification used 60 Vbeta primers and 13 Jbeta primers. Clones were read by immunoSEQ multiplex PCR, and TCRdb kept only the in-frame ones, dropping some. The table includes around 150,000 clones, 75% to 85% detected once. The sequenced sample consisted of PBMCs. The origin of the receptors is a man between 45 and 60 years old in good health and CMV-seropositive.

The chain couples TRBV6-5 to TRBJ2-3, with D hard to call. Germline V gene lookup returns CDR1 MNHEY and CDR2 SVGAGI. The CDR3 extends over 13 amino acids. Trimming stripped 3 bases from V and 5 bases from J, with 9 bases between. CDR3 in DNA: TGTGCCAGCAGTTATACCCGGGTAGATACGCAGTATTTT. This translates into CASSYTRVDTQYF.

This chain connects TRBV29-1 to TRBJ2-6; D is ambiguous. Germline CDR1 SQVTM, CDR2 ANQGSEA. Trimming left V 3 bases short and J 2 bases short, with 8 bases between. There are 14 residues in the CDR3. Here the CDR3 reads CSVDSVAGANVLTF. CDR3 sequence (DNA): TGCAGCGTTGATTCGGTGGCTGGGGCCAACGTCCTGACTTTC.

The chain employs TRBV7-9 and TRBJ2-1; 9 positions match TRBD2. The CDR3 has 14 residues. CDR1 SEHNR and CDR2 FQNEAQ come from the germline V gene (reference sequence). Trimming removed 4 bases from V and 8 bases from J; junction bases left unmatched: 6. The CDR3 is CASSSPTSGDEQFF. CDR3 nucleotides: TGTGCCAGCAGCTCCCCGACTAGCGGCGATGAGCAGTTCTTC.

This clone was seen a single time. CDR3 protein: CASSWTGSYEQYF. Written as DNA, the CDR3 is TGCGCCAGCAGCTGGACAGGGAGCTACGAGCAGTACTTC. This chain joins TRBV5-1 and TRBJ2-7, with 8 bases identical to TRBD1. Germline V gene data show CDR1 as SGHRS and CDR2 as YFSETQ. The V gene end was trimmed by 3 bases and the J gene end by 3 bases; junction bases not matched to a gene: 2. The CDR3 runs to 13 residues.

A few counts support this clone. The genes are TRBV10-3 and TRBJ1-1; 9 nucleotides agree with TRBD1. CDR3 length: 14 residues. Germline CDR1 and CDR2: ENHRY and SYGVKD. J gave up 0 bases and V 6 bases, and 2 bases lay outside the gene matches. The CDR3 loop reads CAISRQGVNTEAFF. The CDR3 DNA is TGTGCCATCAGCAGACAGGGGGTGAACACTGAAGCTTTCTTT.

The chain has TRBV6-5 and TRBJ2-1; D may be TRBD2 (5 bases). V was cut by 0 bases and J by 10 bases, with 13 bases left in between. Germline CDR1 MNHEY, CDR2 SVGAGI. The CDR3 contains 14 residues. CDR3 loop: CASSYSRAVSEQFF. The CDR3 nucleotides read TGTGCCAGCAGTTACTCGAGAGCGGTTAGCGAGCAGTTCTTC.

The chain recombines TRBV5-4 with TRBJ2-3, with 8 bases identical to TRBD1. V was clipped by 0 bases and J by 4 bases; unmatched bases: 7. The germline gives CDR1 SGHNT, CDR2 YYREEE (reference sequence). CDR3 length: 16 residues. The DNA for the CDR3 is TGTGCCAGCAGCTTGGCGGCGACAGGGGTTCCAGATACGCAGTATTTT. This sequence encodes CASSLAATGVPDTQYF.

V gene TRBV13 combines with J gene TRBJ2-5; a weak D match, TRBD1 (6 bases). Germline lookup yields CDR1 PRHDT and CDR2 FYEKMQ (reference sequence). CDR3 length: 16 amino acids. V shed 5 bases and J shed 4 bases, with 20 bases lying between them. The CDR3 nucleotides are TGTGCCAGCAGCCCTACCAGGGGAGTATTGAGAGAGACCCAGTACTTC. The encoded protein is CASSPTRGVLRETQYF. The entire variable domain, with the rest obtained from reference TRBV13 and TRBJ2-5, is as follows: AAGVIQSPRHLIKEKRETATLKCYPIPRHDTVYWYQQGPGQDPQFLISFYEKMQSDKGSIPDRFSAQQFSDYHSELNMSSLELGDSALYFCASSPTRGVLRETQYFGPGTRLLVL.

The rearrangement joins TRBV5-1 to TRBJ2-5, with TRBD1 identical over 8 bases. Germline loops: CDR1 SGHRS, CDR2 YFSETQ. With 4 bases clipped from V and 3 bases from J, the junction kept 11 bases outside the gene matches. The CDR3 extends over 16 amino acids. The DNA for the CDR3 is TGCGCCAGCAGCCCTGGACAGGGAGGAGTTGAAGAGACCCAGTACTTC. Translating it yields CASSPGQGGVEETQYF.

This clone was seen only a few times. V usage is TRBV13 and J usage is TRBJ2-3; 11 nucleotides line up with TRBD2. V was clipped by 2 bases and J by 2 bases; unmatched bases: 3. The CDR3 is 16 residues long. Germline V gives CDR1 PRHDT, CDR2 FYEKMQ (reference sequence). CDR3 in DNA: TGTGCCAGCAGCTTACTAGCGGGGGGACCCACAGATACGCAGTATTTT. Protein sequence: CASSLLAGGPTDTQYF.

V gene TRBV18 combines with J gene TRBJ2-1; possibly TRBD2 for D (5 bases). V shed 1 base and J shed 8 bases, with 15 bases lying between them. CDR3 size: 15 residues. Germline V gene lookup returns CDR1 KGHSH and CDR2 LQKENI. CDR3 amino acids: CASSPRSRRRDEQFF. The CDR3 region has the DNA TGTGCCAGCTCACCACGGTCGCGGAGGAGAGATGAGCAGTTCTTC.

This chain links TRBV28 with TRBJ2-5, with 12 bases that match TRBD2. V shed 6 bases and J 4 bases; nucleotides not matched to a gene: 9. Germline CDR1 reads MDHEN; CDR2 reads SYDVKM. This CDR3 contains 16 residues. CDR3 amino acids: CASSPASGRAVETQYF. CDR3 bases: TGTGCCAGCAGCCCAGCTAGCGGGAGGGCGGTAGAGACCCAGTACTTC. Complete variable domain (other parts from reference TRBV28 and TRBJ2-5): DVKVTQSSRYLVKRTGEKVFLECVQDMDHENMFWYRQDPGLGLRLIYFSYDVKMKEKGDIPEGYSVSREKKERFSLILESASTNQTSMYLCASSPASGRAVETQYFGPGTRLLVL.

The gene calls are TRBV7-8 and TRBJ2-1; TRBD2 matches at 11 bases. V dropped 3 bases and J dropped 9; count of bases not matched to a gene: 4. In germline, CDR1 is SGHVS, CDR2 FQNEAQ. The CDR3 sequence is 14 residues long. As DNA, the CDR3 is TGTGCCAGCAGCTTCGTCGGACTAGCGGGTGAGCAGTTCTTC. Translated, it gives CASSFVGLAGEQFF.

A single count supports this clone. This chain links TRBV27 with TRBJ2-3, with D tentatively TRBD2 (6 bases). Germline V gene sequence: CDR1 MNHEY, CDR2 SMNVEV (reference sequence). The length of the CDR3 is 15 residues. Trimming removed 4 bases at V and 3 bases at J, with 14 bases between. The CDR3 loop reads CASSWLRERTDTQYF. The DNA for the CDR3 is TGTGCCAGCAGTTGGTTACGGGAGAGAACAGATACGCAGTATTTT.

This clone occurred a few times. This chain joins TRBV6-1 and TRBJ2-2, with 8 bases that match TRBD1. Germline CDR1 and CDR2: MNHNS and SASEGT. This CDR3 is 15 amino acids long. Trimming at V came to 6 bases and at J to 1 base, leaving 4 bases not matched to a gene. The CDR3, as DNA: TGTGCCAGCAGCTTAGGACAGGGGAACACCGGGGAGCTGTTTTTT. Protein product: CASSLGQGNTGELFF.

Only a few counts were recorded for this clone. J is TRBJ2-5 and V is TRBV2, with 8 nucleotides matching TRBD1. This CDR3 comprises 15 residues. Germline V gene sequence: CDR1 SNHLY, CDR2 FYNNEI. The V gene end was trimmed by 5 bases and the J gene end by 1 base; junction bases not matched to a gene: 6. DNA of the CDR3: TGTGCCAGCAGTCTTGACAGGGGTGCCCAAGAGACCCAGTACTTC. Its protein is CASSLDRGAQETQYF.

V usage is TRBV9 and J usage is TRBJ2-1; 11 positions match TRBD2. The germline CDR1 and CDR2 sequences are SGDLS and YYNGEE. This CDR3 spans 15 amino acids. With 4 bases clipped from V and 4 bases from J, the junction kept 4 bases outside the gene matches. The CDR3 DNA is TGTGCCAGCAGCTTAGGGACTAGCGGATACAATGAGCAGTTCTTC. Encoded protein: CASSLGTSGYNEQFF.

This clone was observed once. The gene calls are TRBV5-8 and TRBJ2-7, with D unresolved. Germline V gene sequence: CDR1 SGHTS, CDR2 YDEGEE. Trimming shortened V by 0 bases and J by 1 base, and 11 bases separated the two germline ends. The CDR3 contains 15 residues. The CDR3 loop is CASSLGASVSYEQYF. The CDR3 DNA sequence: TGTGCCAGCAGCTTGGGGGCCTCAGTTTCCTACGAGCAGTACTTC. Complete variable domain (other parts from reference TRBV5-8 and TRBJ2-7): EAGVTQSPTHLIKTRGQQATLRCSPISGHTSVYWYQQALGLGLQFLLWYDEGEERNRGNFPPRFSGRQFPNYSSELNVNALELEDSALYLCASSLGASVSYEQYFGPGTRLTVT.

This sequence joins TRBV30 and TRBJ1-4; D unresolved. Trimming pared 0 bases from V and 15 bases from J, leaving 14 bases between. The CDR3 has 12 residues. Germline V gene lookup returns CDR1 GTSNPN and CDR2 SVGIG (reference sequence). The CDR3 region has the DNA TGTGCCTGGAGTGTACGTCGCGGAGGAGTGTTTTTT. Translation gives CAWSVRRGGVFF. Together with reference TRBV30 and TRBJ1-4, the CDR3 gives the full variable domain: SQTIHQWPATLVQPVGSPLSLECTVEGTSNPNLYWYRQAAGRGLQLLFYSVGIGQISSEVPQNLSASRPQDRQFILSSKKLLLSDSGFYLCAWSVRRGGVFFGSGTQLSVL.

In regard to this clone: Other DNA sequences in the sample encode the same CDR3. This chain links TRBV2 with TRBJ2-1; 7 bases are shared with TRBD2. Germline lookup yields CDR1 SNHLY and CDR2 FYNNEI. The CDR3 covers 16 residues. V was clipped by 2 bases and J by 0 bases; unmatched bases: 4. Here the CDR3 reads CASSERGGSSYNEQFF. CDR3 in DNA: TGTGCCAGCAGTGAAAGGGGCGGGAGCTCCTACAATGAGCAGTTCTTC.

The chain carries TRBV19 and TRBJ2-5; 7 bases are shared with TRBD1. The J segment lost 2 bases and the V segment lost 6 bases, leaving 9 bases of the junction unmatched. The CDR3 extends over 15 amino acids. Germline values: CDR1 LNHDA, CDR2 SQIVND (reference sequence). The CDR3 protein is CASRLSQGRQETQYF. The CDR3 nucleotides are TGTGCCAGTAGACTCTCACAGGGGCGGCAAGAGACCCAGTACTTC.

The chain joins TRBV21-1 to TRBJ2-3; the table's D gene call, TRBD2, was not cross checked with the DNA. TRBV21-1 is a documented pseudogene. The CDR3 runs 19 residues. The CDR3 DNA reads TGTGCCAGCAGCAAAAGGGAAGGGACTAGCGGGAGGATCACAGATACGCAGTATTTT. This translates into CASSKREGTSGRITDTQYF.

The chain combines TRBV7-3 with TRBJ2-5, with 12 nucleotides matching TRBD1. After removal of 4 bases from V and 4 bases from J, the junction contained 10 bases not matched to a gene. This CDR3 has 17 residues. Germline loops: CDR1 SGHTA, CDR2 FQGTGA. The CDR3 DNA follows: TGTGCCAGCAGCTCTCAGACCGGGACAGGGGGCCGAGAGACCCAGTACTTC. Protein: CASSSQTGTGGRETQYF.

This clone is a singleton in its sample. This chain links TRBV28 with TRBJ1-2; 8 nucleotides align to TRBD1. The CDR3 has 13 residues. CDR1 and CDR2 from the germline V gene are MDHEN and SYDVKM. The junction had 4 bases not matched to a gene; V was cut back by 6 bases and J by 4 bases. The CDR3 here is CASRTGQGYGYTF. The DNA for the CDR3 is TGTGCCAGCAGAACTGGACAGGGCTATGGCTACACCTTC.

The rearrangement joins TRBV6-1 to TRBJ2-7; a weak D match, TRBD2 (6 bases). Per germline, CDR1 MNHNS and CDR2 SASEGT. The CDR3 consists of 13 residues. The V and J ends lost 10 bases and 3 bases respectively, with 16 bases between them. CDR3 coding DNA: TGTGCCAACAGCCAAGGACTACACTACGAGCAGTACTTC. Its translation: CANSQGLHYEQYF.

This clone has only a few counts. The J gene is TRBJ2-2, the V gene TRBV29-1; 9 bases are shared with TRBD1. CDR3 length: 13 residues. CDR1 and CDR2 from the germline V gene are SQVTM and ANQGSEA. After removal of 4 bases from V and 6 bases from J, the junction contained 3 bases not matched to a gene. The CDR3 region is CSVGQGGAGELFF. In nucleotides, the CDR3 is TGCAGCGTTGGACAGGGGGGTGCCGGGGAGCTGTTTTTT.

The CDR3 DNA follows: TGCGCCAGCAGGGATAAAGACTATTATTCTATAAGGAGCACAGATACGCAGTATTTT. It translates to CASRDKDYYSIRSTDTQYF. The chain has TRBV10-2 and TRBJ2-3; tentatively, D is TRBD2 (5 bases). Looked up from germline, CDR1 is WSHSY and CDR2 is SAAADI. Trimming took 6 bases from V and 0 from J, leaving 25 bases between them. The CDR3 is made up of 19 amino acids.

The V gene is TRBV7-9, the J gene TRBJ2-7, with D perhaps TRBD2 (7 bases). The germline CDR1 and CDR2 sequences are SEHNR and FQNEAQ (reference sequence). Trimming removed 5 bases at V and 0 bases at J, with 14 bases between. This CDR3 contains 15 residues. CDR3 sequence reads: CASSLGGARSYEQYF. The CDR3 nucleotides are TGTGCCAGCAGCCTTGGGGGGGCGCGCTCCTACGAGCAGTACTTC.